Listed below are T cell receptor beta chains from one sample, sequenced in a study of T cell clonotyping in hematopoietic cell transplantation. The table came from immunoSEQ multiplex PCR; TCRdb's copy has only in-frame clones and leaves some out. The table has roughly 11,000 clones, roughly 89% seen once. The sample was peripheral blood mononuclear cells. The receptors come from a human donor who either received an allogeneic hematopoietic cell transplant for a myeloid malignancy or was a related donor (not recorded which). Some clones in this sample may be carry-over from other donors' samples. CDR3s include the opening cysteine and the closing phenylalanine or tryptophan. The D gene is left open where the match is weak. Rows may omit the clone size; those that give it use once, few, many or a size class.

v_call,d_call,j_call,clone_size,cdr3_aa,cdr3_nt
TRBV11-3,-,TRBJ1-1,-,CASSSDGTEAFF,TGTGCCAGCAGCTCGGACGGAACTGAAGCTTTCTTT
TRBV27,TRBD2,TRBJ2-7,-,CASSRREGEQYF,TGTGCCAGCAGCCGCAGGGAGGGCGAGCAGTACTTC
TRBV5-6,TRBD1,TRBJ1-2,-,CASSSSTGNLYGYTF,TGTGCCAGCAGCTCCTCGACAGGGAACCTCTATGGCTACACCTTC
TRBV5-1,TRBD1,TRBJ1-2,-,CASSPGQDHYGYTF,TGCGCCAGCAGCCCAGGACAGGACCACTATGGCTACACCTTC
TRBV28,-,TRBJ2-2,-,CASSSAGTGELFF,TGTGCCAGCAGTTCTGCAGGAACCGGGGAGCTGTTTTTT
TRBV2,-,TRBJ1-4,-,CASRSGAQSISFSDEKLFF,TGTGCCAGCCGCTCTGGGGCGCAGTCCATCTCTTTCTCGGATGAAAAACTGTTTTTT
TRBV11-2,TRBD1,TRBJ2-5,-,CASSFNRGQETQYF,TGTGCCAGCAGCTTTAACAGGGGCCAAGAGACCCAGTACTTC
TRBV10-1,-,TRBJ2-7,-,CASSESGDLLDEQYF,TGCGCCAGCAGTGAGTCGGGGGACCTGCTTGACGAGCAGTACTTC
TRBV11-2,-,TRBJ2-1,-,CASSHVERRYNEQFF,TGTGCCAGCAGCCACGTCGAACGGCGGTACAATGAGCAGTTCTTC
TRBV6-5,-,TRBJ2-7,-,CASTSWGGGEQYF,TGTGCCAGCACTTCCTGGGGGGGCGGCGAGCAGTACTTC
TRBV19,-,TRBJ2-1,-,CASSPRGDSYNEQFF,TGTGCCAGTAGTCCAAGGGGGGACTCCTACAATGAGCAGTTCTTC
TRBV9,-,TRBJ2-1,-,CASSVGRDTAYNEQFF,TGTGCCAGCAGCGTAGGGAGGGACACTGCCTACAATGAGCAGTTCTTC
TRBV6-5,-,TRBJ2-7,-,CASSYHRDRPYEQYF,TGTGCCAGCAGCTATCACAGGGACCGCCCCTACGAGCAGTACTTC
TRBV27,-,TRBJ2-7,-,CASSPTSAGEQYF,TGTGCCAGCAGCCCGACTAGTGCGGGGGAGCAGTACTTC
TRBV9,-,TRBJ2-3,-,CASSVMRTSTDTQYF,TGTGCCAGCAGCGTAATGCGGACATCCACAGATACGCAGTATTTT
TRBV5-1,-,TRBJ2-2,-,CASSLSVTGELFF,TGCGCCAGCAGCTTAAGCGTGACCGGGGAGCTGTTTTTT
TRBV4-2,-,TRBJ1-2,-,CASSFNLGVGGYTF,TGTGCCAGCAGCTTTAATTTAGGGGTGGGAGGCTACACCTTC
TRBV5-6,TRBD1,TRBJ2-2,-,CASSFGARGINVELFF,TGTGCCAGCAGCTTTGGGGCCAGGGGGATTAATGTGGAGCTGTTTTTT
TRBV7-8,-,TRBJ2-7,-,CASTRGNYEQYF,TGTGCCAGCACCCGCGGAAACTACGAGCAGTACTTC
TRBV5-5,-,TRBJ1-6,-,CASSRIGELEFNSPLHF,TGTGCCAGCAGCCGGATTGGGGAGCTTGAATTTAATTCACCCCTCCACTTT
TRBV27,-,TRBJ2-3,-,CASSLYAATDTQYF,TGTGCCAGCAGTTTATACGCAGCCACAGATACGCAGTATTTT
TRBV18,TRBD2,TRBJ2-1,few,CASSSRTSGGAVNEQFF,TGTGCCAGCTCATCGAGGACTAGCGGGGGGGCCGTCAATGAGCAGTTCTTC
TRBV30,-,TRBJ1-3,few,CAWVSGNTIYF,TGTGCCTGGGTCTCTGGAAACACCATATATTTT
TRBV30,-,TRBJ1-5,-,CAWSVSSNQPQHF,TGTGCCTGGAGTGTAAGTAGCAATCAGCCCCAGCATTTT